The T cell receptor (beta chain) under discussion was sequenced for a study of blood T cell repertoires in COVID-19. Only in-frame clones appear in the TCRdb table, and some are missing; sequencing was by immunoSEQ multiplex PCR. The sample lists roughly 250,000 clones, 86% occurring once. In germline, CDR1 is SGHVS, CDR2 FQNEAQ. This CDR3 is 15 amino acids long. Trimming removed 5 bases at V and 3 bases at J, with 16 bases between. The sample was PBMCs or T cells enriched from blood (not recorded which). The TCR sequence derives from a woman aged 40 to 50 with acute COVID-19. V usage is TRBV7-8 and J usage is TRBJ1-1; unclear D gene. The CDR3 nucleotides read TGTGCCAGCAGCCCGATGAGTGGGAGGGACACTGAAGCTTTCTTT. It specifies CASSPMSGRDTEAFF. The whole variable domain, remainder taken from reference TRBV7-8 and TRBJ1-1, is GAGVSQSPRYKVAKRGQDVALRCDPISGHVSLFWYQQALGQGPEFLTYFQNEAQLDKSGLPSDRFFAERPEGSVSTLKIQRTQQEDSAVYLCASSPMSGRDTEAFFGQGTRLTVV.